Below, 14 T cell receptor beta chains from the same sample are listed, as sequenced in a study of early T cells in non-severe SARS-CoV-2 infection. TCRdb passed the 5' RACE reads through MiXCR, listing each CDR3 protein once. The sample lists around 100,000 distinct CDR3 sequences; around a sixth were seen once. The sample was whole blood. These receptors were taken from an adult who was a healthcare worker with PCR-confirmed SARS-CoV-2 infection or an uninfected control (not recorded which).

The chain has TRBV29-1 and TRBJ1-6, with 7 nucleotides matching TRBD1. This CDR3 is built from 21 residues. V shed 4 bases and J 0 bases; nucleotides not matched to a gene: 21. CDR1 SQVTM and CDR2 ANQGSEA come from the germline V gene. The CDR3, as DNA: TGCAGCGTTGTAGACAGGGAGGGAAGATTTTCCTTAAGCTCCTATAATTCACCCCTCCACTTT. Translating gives CSVVDREGRFSLSSYNSPLHF.

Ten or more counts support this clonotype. The CDR3 is CASSLAGSANYGYTF. DNA of the CDR3: TGTGCCAGCAGCTTAGCTGGATCAGCTAACTATGGCTACACCTTC. The chain combines TRBV7-2 with TRBJ1-2, with D unresolved. Per the germline V gene, CDR1 is SGHTA and CDR2 is FQGNSA. This CDR3 has 15 amino acids. V was shortened by 0 bases and J by 0 bases, with 8 bases between the two germline ends. Filled out from reference TRBV7-2 and TRBJ1-2, the complete variable domain reads GAGVSQSPSNKVTEKGKDVELRCDPISGHTALYWYRQSLGQGLEFLIYFQGNSAPDKSGLPSDRFSAERTGGSVSTLTIQRTQQEDSAVYLCASSLAGSANYGYTFGSGTRLTVV.

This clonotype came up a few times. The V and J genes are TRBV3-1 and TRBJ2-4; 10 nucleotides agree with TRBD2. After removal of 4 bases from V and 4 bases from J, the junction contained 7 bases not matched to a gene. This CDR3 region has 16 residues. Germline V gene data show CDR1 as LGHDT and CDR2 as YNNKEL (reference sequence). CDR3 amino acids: CASSPLQTSGKNIQYF. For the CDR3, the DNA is TGTGCCAGCAGCCCGCTTCAGACTAGCGGGAAAAACATTCAGTACTTC.

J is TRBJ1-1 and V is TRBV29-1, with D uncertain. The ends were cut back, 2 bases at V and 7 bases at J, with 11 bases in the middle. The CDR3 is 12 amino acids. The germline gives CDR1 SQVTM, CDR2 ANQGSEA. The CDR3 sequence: CSVELGVVEAFF. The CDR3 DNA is TGCAGCGTTGAACTAGGCGTGGTTGAAGCTTTCTTT.

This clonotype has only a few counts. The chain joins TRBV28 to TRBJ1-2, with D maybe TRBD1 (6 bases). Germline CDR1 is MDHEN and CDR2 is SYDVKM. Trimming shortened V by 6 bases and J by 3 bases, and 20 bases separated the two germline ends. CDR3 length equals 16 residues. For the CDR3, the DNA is TGTGCCAGCAGCTCTGACAAAGGGACAAGGGACTATGGCTACACCTTC. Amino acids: CASSSDKGTRDYGYTF.

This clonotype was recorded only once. The DNA of the CDR3 is TGCAGCGTTGAACGGGCAGGGCACAACCAAGGCTACACCTTC. Its protein is CSVERAGHNQGYTF. This chain connects TRBV29-1 to TRBJ1-2; the D gene is possibly TRBD1 (5 bases). There are 14 residues in the CDR3. V was trimmed by 2 bases and J by 8 bases, leaving 18 bases between them. The germline V gene has CDR1 SQVTM and CDR2 ANQGSEA.

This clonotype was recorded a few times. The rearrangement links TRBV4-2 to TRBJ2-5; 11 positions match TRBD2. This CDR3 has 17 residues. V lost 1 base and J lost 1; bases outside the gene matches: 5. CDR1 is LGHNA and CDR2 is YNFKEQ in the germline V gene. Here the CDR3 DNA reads TGTGCCAGCAGCCAAGGGGCTAGCGGGGGGCTCCAAGAGACCCAGTACTTC. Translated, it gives CASSQGASGGLQETQYF.

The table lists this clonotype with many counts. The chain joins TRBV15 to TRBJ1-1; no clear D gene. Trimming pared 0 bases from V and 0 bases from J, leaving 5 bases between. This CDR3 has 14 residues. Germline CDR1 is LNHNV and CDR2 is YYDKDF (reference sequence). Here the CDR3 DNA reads TGTGCCACCAGCAGAGAAAGGGTGAACACTGAAGCTTTCTTT. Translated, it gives CATSRERVNTEAFF.

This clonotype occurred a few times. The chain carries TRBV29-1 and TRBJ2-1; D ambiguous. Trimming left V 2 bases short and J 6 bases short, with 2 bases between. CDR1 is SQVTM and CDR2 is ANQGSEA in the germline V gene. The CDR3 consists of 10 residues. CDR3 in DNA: TGCAGCGTTGAAAGCAATGAGCAGTTCTTC. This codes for CSVESNEQFF.

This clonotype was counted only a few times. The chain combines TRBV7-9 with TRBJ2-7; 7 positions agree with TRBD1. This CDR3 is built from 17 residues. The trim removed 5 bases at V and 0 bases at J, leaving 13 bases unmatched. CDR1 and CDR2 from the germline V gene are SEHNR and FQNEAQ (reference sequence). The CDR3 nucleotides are TGTGCCAGCAGCCCCTTACAGGGGCCGTGGGACTCCTACGAGCAGTACTTC. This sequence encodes CASSPLQGPWDSYEQYF.

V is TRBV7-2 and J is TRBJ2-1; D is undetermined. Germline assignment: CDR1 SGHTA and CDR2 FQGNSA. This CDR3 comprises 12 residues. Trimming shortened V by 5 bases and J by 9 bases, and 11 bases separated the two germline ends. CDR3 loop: CASSRLWTEQFF. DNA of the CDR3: TGTGCCAGCAGCCGACTCTGGACTGAGCAGTTCTTC.

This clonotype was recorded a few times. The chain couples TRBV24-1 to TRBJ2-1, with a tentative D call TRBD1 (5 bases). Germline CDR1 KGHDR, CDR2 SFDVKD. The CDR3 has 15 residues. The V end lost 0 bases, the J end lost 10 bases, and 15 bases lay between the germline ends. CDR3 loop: CATSDLHVGASEQFF. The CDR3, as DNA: TGTGCCACCAGTGATTTGCATGTAGGGGCGTCAGAGCAGTTCTTC.

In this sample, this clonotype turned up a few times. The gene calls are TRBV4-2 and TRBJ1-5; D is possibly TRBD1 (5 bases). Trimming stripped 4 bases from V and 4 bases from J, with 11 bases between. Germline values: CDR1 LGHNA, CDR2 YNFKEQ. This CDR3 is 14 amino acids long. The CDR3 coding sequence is TGTGCCAGCAGCCTGAAGACAGAGAATCAGCCCCAGCATTTT. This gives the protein CASSLKTENQPQHF.

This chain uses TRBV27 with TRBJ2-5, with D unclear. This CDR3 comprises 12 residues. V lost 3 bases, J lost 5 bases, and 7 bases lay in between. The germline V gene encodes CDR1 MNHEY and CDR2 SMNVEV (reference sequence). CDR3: CASSLPLETQYF. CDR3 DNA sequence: TGTGCCAGCAGTTTGCCTCTGGAGACCCAGTACTTC.